The T cell receptor (beta chain) described here comes from a study of post-analysis software for immune sequencing data. Study-wide findings and caveats: Normalized Chao1 diversity in multiple sclerosis patients fell significantly below that of controls. Same-batch samples co-clustered strongly by F measure.

With respect to this clonotype: Its antigen is unidentified.

TCR beta cDNA libraries had unique molecular identifiers. Once roughly 0.85 to 11 million T cells were used, 400,000 to 550,000 cDNA molecules resulted. TCRdb ran MiXCR on the PCR reads and lists one entry per CDR3 protein. The data contain approximately 400,000 distinct CDR3 sequences, less than 35% of them singletons. Sequencing input: blood. The clonotype comes from a girl aged 10-17 years with multiple sclerosis.

CDR3 sequence reads: CASSKQSRGLAEAFF. The CDR3 nucleotides read TGTGCCAGCAGCAAACAAAGTCGGGGGCTCGCTGAAGCTTTCTTT. This rearrangement joins TRBV7-2 to TRBJ1-1, with D possibly matching TRBD1 (6 bases). V was shortened by 5 bases and J by 6 bases, with 19 bases between the two germline ends. CDR3 size: 15 residues. From germline, CDR1 is SGHTA and CDR2 FQGNSA.